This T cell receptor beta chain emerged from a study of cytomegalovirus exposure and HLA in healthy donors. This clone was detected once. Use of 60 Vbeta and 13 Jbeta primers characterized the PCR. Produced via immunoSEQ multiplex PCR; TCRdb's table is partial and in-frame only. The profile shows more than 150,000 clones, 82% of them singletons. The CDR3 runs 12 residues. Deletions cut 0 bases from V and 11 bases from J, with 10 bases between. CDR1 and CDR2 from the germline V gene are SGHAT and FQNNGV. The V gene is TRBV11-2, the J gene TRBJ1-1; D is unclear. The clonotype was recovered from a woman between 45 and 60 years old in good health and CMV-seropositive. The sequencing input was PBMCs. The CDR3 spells CASSLDSLWAFF. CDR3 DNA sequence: TGTGCCAGCAGCTTAGATTCACTTTGGGCTTTCTTT.